Below are 16 T cell receptor beta chains sequenced from a single sample in a study of T cells expressing NK-cell markers. TCRdb re-called the 5' RACE reads; every CDR3 protein appears as one record, without DNA. Its table records approximately 170,000 distinct CDR3 sequences. The sample was blood T cells: a sorted CD56 or NKG2C T cell subset, CD4+ or CD8+ T cells, or bulk PBMC T cells (not recorded which). These receptors all come from a man aged 18 to 69 in good health.

The V gene is TRBV5-1, the J gene TRBJ1-2; TCRdb selects TRBD1, and the lack of DNA leaves this call unchecked. The CDR3 covers 14 residues. The V gene's germline CDR1 is SGHRS and CDR2 YFSETQ. Here the CDR3 reads CASSIAGGSNGYTF.

The rearrangement uses TRBV6-2 or TRBV6-3 and TRBJ2-1. The CDR3 consists of 13 residues. CDR1 and CDR2 from the germline V gene are MNHEY and SVGEGT. CDR3 loop: CASSTVGRLEQFF.

V gene TRBV10-3 combines with J gene TRBJ2-1; TCRdb's assignment of TRBD2 cannot be checked, as there is no DNA. There are 17 residues in the CDR3. Germline V gene lookup returns CDR1 ENHRY and CDR2 SYGVKD. CDR3 region: CAISEVLAGESYNEQFF.

The V and J genes are TRBV12-3 or TRBV12-4 and TRBJ2-7; checking the TCRdb D call of TRBD1 is not possible without DNA. CDR3 length: 13 amino acids. The CDR3 is CASSRQVTYEQYF.

The V and J genes are TRBV6-5 and TRBJ1-5. Germline V lookup: CDR1 MNHEY, CDR2 SVGAGI. The CDR3 is 11 residues long. The CDR3 sequence is CASSSVGPQHF.

The chain recombines TRBV2 with TRBJ2-7; TCRdb indicates TRBD1, and absent DNA this call remains unverified. This CDR3 contains 13 residues. Per the germline V gene, CDR1 is SNHLY and CDR2 is FYNNEI. CDR3 loop: CAVPRGSSYEQYF.

The chain links TRBV7-2 to TRBJ1-5; the TCRdb D gene call, TRBD1, has no DNA to confirm it. The CDR3 spans 16 residues. Germline V gene data show CDR1 as SGHTA and CDR2 as FQGNSA. The CDR3 reads CASSLGSRVGNQPQHF.

The chain recombines TRBV7-9 with TRBJ2-7; TCRdb's D gene call, TRBD1, goes unchecked for lack of DNA. The germline V gene encodes CDR1 SEHNR and CDR2 FQNEAQ (reference sequence). The CDR3 consists of 15 residues. CDR3 sequence reads: CASSLGDRPMYEQYF.

This chain joins TRBV29-1 and TRBJ1-6; the TCRdb call, TRBD1, lacks DNA for checking. The CDR3 has 14 amino acids. Germline CDR1 and CDR2: SQVTM and ANQGSEA. This CDR3 reads CSVAKKTEDSPLHF. The variable domain in full, completed from reference TRBV29-1 and TRBJ1-6, reads SAVISQKPSRDICQRGTSLTIQCQVDSQVTMMFWYRQQPGQSLTLIATANQGSEATYESGFVIDKFPISRPNLTFSTLTVSNMSPEDSSIYLCSVAKKTEDSPLHFGNGTRLTVT.

The chain combines TRBV14 with TRBJ2-3. Germline assignment: CDR1 SGHDN and CDR2 FVKESK. The CDR3 has 13 amino acids. CDR3 loop: CASSQDSASTQYF.

The chain employs TRBV2 and TRBJ2-2; the D call of TRBD1 rests on TCRdb alone, since no DNA is present to check it. The CDR3 loop spans 15 amino acids. Germline CDR1 and CDR2: SNHLY and FYNNEI. The CDR3 reads CASTRQEAGGGELFF.

The chain combines TRBV11-3 with TRBJ2-1; there is no DNA to check the TCRdb D call of TRBD1. Germline V lookup: CDR1 SGHNT, CDR2 YENEEA. This CDR3 comprises 15 residues. The CDR3 loop reads CASRPGQGRHNEQFF.

The rearrangement joins TRBV28 to TRBJ2-3; TCRdb gives TRBD2 as the D gene, but with no DNA this cannot be confirmed. This CDR3 comprises 11 residues. Germline values: CDR1 MDHEN, CDR2 SYDVKM. CDR3 region: CASQAPDTQYF.

This chain joins TRBV2 and TRBJ2-5; the TCRdb D gene call, TRBD1, has no DNA to confirm it. Germline CDR1 reads SNHLY; CDR2 reads FYNNEI. The CDR3 sequence is 15 residues long. The CDR3 loop reads CASSVQGGSAKTQYF.

The J gene is TRBJ2-3, the V gene TRBV18; as DNA is missing, the TRBD1 call by TCRdb cannot be tested. The CDR3 runs to 16 residues. Germline CDR1 reads KGHSH; CDR2 reads LQKENI. The CDR3 loop is CASSPAGGGMTDTQYF.

The V gene is TRBV7-9, the J gene TRBJ1-5. The germline V gene encodes CDR1 SEHNR and CDR2 FQNEAQ (reference sequence). The CDR3 runs 14 residues. CDR3 sequence: CASSPSHAFQPQHF. The variable domain in full, completed from reference TRBV7-9 and TRBJ1-5, reads DTGVSQNPRHKITKRGQNVTFRCDPISEHNRLYWYRQTLGQGPEFLTYFQNEAQLEKSRLLSDRFSAERPKGSFSTLEIQRTEQGDSAMYLCASSPSHAFQPQHFGDGTRLSIL.